These 30 T cell receptor beta chains originate from one sample sequenced in a study of early T cells in non-severe SARS-CoV-2 infection. TCRdb passed the 5' RACE reads through MiXCR, listing each CDR3 protein once. This table has tens of thousands of distinct CDR3 sequences, 3% to 4% appearing once. Sequenced input: whole blood. The receptors were sampled from an adult who was a healthcare worker with PCR-confirmed SARS-CoV-2 infection or an uninfected control (not recorded which).

This clonotype has ten or more counts. The CDR3 region is CASTPQGTGYEQYF. DNA for the CDR3: TGTGCCAGCACCCCGCAGGGGACCGGCTACGAGCAGTACTTC. This chain uses TRBV28 with TRBJ2-7; a weak D match, TRBD1 (6 bases). Between the trimmed V and J ends, which lost 7 bases and 3 bases, there was a span of 16 bases. Per the germline V gene, CDR1 is MDHEN and CDR2 is SYDVKM. CDR3 size: 14 residues.

This clonotype was seen a handful of times. CDR3 residues: CASSYRGSNSPLHF. The DNA for the CDR3 is TGTGCCAGCAGTTATCGGGGAAGCAATTCACCCCTCCACTTT. The chain recombines TRBV27 with TRBJ1-6; D is ambiguous. V gave up 4 bases and J gave up 7 bases, with 11 bases separating them. CDR3 size: 14 residues. Looked up from germline, CDR1 is MNHEY and CDR2 is SMNVEV (reference sequence).

This clonotype was detected ten times or more. The gene calls are TRBV7-9 and TRBJ1-4; 7 bases line up with TRBD1. In germline, CDR1 is SEHNR, CDR2 FQNEAQ (reference sequence). V was pared by 4 bases and J by 5 bases, with 4 bases of the junction left unmatched. This CDR3 region has 14 residues. Written as DNA, the CDR3 is TGTGCCAGCAGCTCCCAGGGGGTGAATGAAAAACTGTTTTTT. Its translation is CASSSQGVNEKLFF.

This clonotype has at least ten counts. The junction differs from germline at one of its ends, possibly a read error. The chain carries TRBV6-5 and TRBJ1-2; D perhaps matches TRBD1 (6 bases). Germline V lookup: CDR1 MNHEY, CDR2 SVGAGI. This CDR3 has 16 amino acids. CDR3: CASSDSRRTAFYGYTF. In nucleotides, the CDR3 is TGTGCCAGCAGTGACTCTCGACGGACAGCCTTCTATGGCTACACCTTC.

This clonotype has ten or more counts. V gene TRBV29-1 combines with J gene TRBJ1-5, with D uncertain. This CDR3 is 15 amino acids long. V dropped 6 bases and J dropped 4 bases, with 19 bases sitting between them. Germline CDR1 reads SQVTM; CDR2 reads ANQGSEA. For the CDR3, the DNA is TGCAGCGTGGCCCCAGCGGCGGGGAAAAATCAGCCCCAGCATTTT. Protein sequence: CSVAPAAGKNQPQHF.

At least ten counts were recorded for this clonotype. The V and J genes are TRBV19 and TRBJ2-1; D gene uncertain. This CDR3 spans 13 amino acids. Germline V CDR1 and CDR2: LNHDA, SQIVND (reference sequence). The V and J ends lost 1 base and 6 bases respectively, with 7 bases between them. The DNA of the CDR3 is TGTGCCAGTAGTATAGTTCGTGGCAATGAGCAGTTCTTC. It is translated as CASSIVRGNEQFF.

This clonotype occurred many times. The chain is built from TRBV12-3 or TRBV12-4 and TRBJ2-7, with 9 bases that match TRBD2. The trim removed 5 bases at V and 0 bases at J, leaving 8 bases unmatched. The CDR3 extends over 16 amino acids. This CDR3 reads CASSRPNSGSSYEQYF. The CDR3 DNA sequence: TGTGCCAGCAGTCGACCCAATAGCGGGAGCTCCTACGAGCAGTACTTC.

This clonotype showed up many times. V is TRBV5-1 and J is TRBJ2-5, with a tentative D call TRBD2 (5 bases). The CDR3 runs to 15 residues. V lost 0 bases and J lost 5, with 14 bases in between. Germline CDR1 SGHRS, CDR2 YFSETQ. The CDR3 reads CASSLDPGERETQYF. For the CDR3, the DNA is TGCGCCAGCAGCTTGGACCCCGGGGAACGGGAGACCCAGTACTTC.

This clonotype was detected many times. V gene TRBV25-1 combines with J gene TRBJ1-5; no clear D. The CDR3 totals 14 residues. Trimming pared 2 bases from V and 4 bases from J, leaving 9 bases between. Germline V gives CDR1 MGHDK, CDR2 SYGVNS. The CDR3 protein is CASSEPGGNQPQHF. The CDR3 bases are TGTGCCAGCAGTGAACCGGGAGGGAATCAGCCCCAGCATTTT.

This clonotype was recorded many times. The J gene is TRBJ1-2, the V gene TRBV20-1; TRBD1 might be the D (5 bases). This CDR3 contains 15 residues. Germline V CDR1 and CDR2: DFQATT, SNEGSKA (reference sequence). V lost 6 bases to trimming and J lost 0 bases, with 17 bases between them. Here the CDR3 reads CSAPKFDSSNYGYTF. In DNA form, the CDR3 reads TGCAGTGCCCCAAAGTTTGACAGTTCTAACTATGGCTACACCTTC.

This clonotype has ten or more counts. CDR3 protein: CASSNEQPQHF. The CDR3 DNA is TGTGCCAGCAGTAACGAACAGCCCCAGCATTTT. V is TRBV2 and J is TRBJ1-5; D remains ambiguous. The CDR3 is made up of 11 amino acids. The V end lost 5 bases, the J end lost 7 bases, and 6 bases lay between the germline ends. Germline V gene sequence: CDR1 SNHLY, CDR2 FYNNEI. Full variable domain (remainder filled in from reference TRBV2 and TRBJ1-5): EPEVTQTPSHQVTQMGQEVILRCVPISNHLYFYWYRQILGQKVEFLVSFYNNEISEKSEIFDDQFSVERPDGSNFTLKIRSTKLEDSAMYFCASSNEQPQHFGDGTRLSIL.

This clonotype was detected ten times or more. The chain recombines TRBV4-1 with TRBJ1-4; possibly TRBD1 for D (6 bases). Trimming stripped 4 bases from V and 7 bases from J, with 13 bases between. Germline V CDR1 and CDR2: MGHRA, YSYEKL. The CDR3 spans 14 residues. The CDR3 sequence is CASSPDRHVEKLFF. The CDR3 coding sequence is TGCGCCAGCAGCCCAGACAGGCACGTTGAAAAACTGTTTTTT.

This clonotype appeared a single time. The chain combines TRBV3-1 with TRBJ2-1; D gene unclear. The CDR3 contains 17 residues. The germline gives CDR1 LGHDT, CDR2 YNNKEL (reference sequence). The V gene lost 2 bases and the J gene lost 4 bases, with 18 bases spanning the gap. This CDR3 reads CASSQTRVEAGYNEQFF. CDR3 nucleotides: TGTGCCAGCAGCCAAACAAGAGTAGAGGCAGGATACAATGAGCAGTTCTTC.

This clonotype was detected many times. The rearrangement joins TRBV4-2 to TRBJ2-3; D unresolved. This CDR3 spans 14 amino acids. V was shortened by 0 bases and J by 6 bases, with 10 bases between the two germline ends. The germline V gene encodes CDR1 LGHNA and CDR2 YNFKEQ. The DNA for the CDR3 is TGTGCCAGCAGCCAAGATTATTCGGATGATACGCAGTATTTT. Protein sequence: CASSQDYSDDTQYF.

The chain joins TRBV12-3 or TRBV12-4 to TRBJ2-3; 8 bases agree with TRBD2. The CDR3 sequence is 14 residues long. Trimming took 7 bases from V and 1 from J; bases not matched to a gene: 4. CDR3 in DNA: TGTGCCAGCATTACGACTAGCGGCACAGATACGCAGTATTTT. It specifies CASITTSGTDTQYF.

This clonotype appeared many times. This chain links TRBV7-3 with TRBJ2-2; a possible D gene is TRBD2 (6 bases). The CDR3 sequence is 16 residues long. V dropped 6 bases and J dropped 6 bases, with 20 bases sitting between them. Germline V gene data show CDR1 as SGHTA and CDR2 as FQGTGA. The CDR3 loop is CASRPNSGGRPGELFF. In nucleotides, the CDR3 is TGTGCCAGCAGACCTAATAGCGGAGGGCGACCCGGGGAGCTGTTTTTT.

This clonotype was seen at least ten times. The chain recombines TRBV6-5 with TRBJ1-5; 9 positions match TRBD1. The CDR3 is 15 amino acids. CDR1 and CDR2 from the germline V gene are MNHEY and SVGAGI. V dropped 4 bases and J dropped 4; count of bases not matched to a gene: 5. CDR3 in amino acids: CASSSRQGGNQPQHF. The CDR3 region has the DNA TGTGCCAGCAGTTCCAGACAGGGGGGAAATCAGCCCCAGCATTTT.

At least ten counts were recorded for this clonotype. The chain is built from TRBV7-3 and TRBJ2-1, with TRBD2 as a possible D gene (6 bases). Germline V gives CDR1 SGHTA, CDR2 FQGTGA. This CDR3 has 16 amino acids. V lost 2 bases and J lost 6, with 17 bases in between. The DNA for the CDR3 is TGTGCCAGCAGCTTAGGTGGGGGACTGGGGAGCAATGAGCAGTTCTTC. It is translated as CASSLGGGLGSNEQFF. The full variable domain, its missing parts supplied by reference TRBV7-3 and TRBJ2-1, is GAGVSQTPSNKVTEKGKYVELRCDPISGHTALYWYRQSLGQGPEFLIYFQGTGAADDSGLPNDRFFAVRPEGSVSTLKIQRTERGDSAVYLCASSLGGGLGSNEQFFGPGTRLTVL.

This clonotype has at least ten counts. The chain carries TRBV7-9 and TRBJ2-7, with D perhaps matching TRBD2 (6 bases). The CDR3 sequence is 13 residues long. V was clipped by 5 bases and J by 7 bases, with 15 bases between them. From germline, CDR1 is SEHNR and CDR2 FQNEAQ (reference sequence). This chain's CDR3 is CASSPRSGEEQYF. The CDR3 DNA follows: TGTGCCAGCAGCCCGCGCTCGGGGGAGGAGCAGTACTTC.

This clonotype was counted at least ten times. This chain connects TRBV19 to TRBJ2-5, with 9 bases that match TRBD2. Germline V gives CDR1 LNHDA, CDR2 SQIVND (reference sequence). V trimming: 6 bases; J trimming: 4 bases; junction bases outside the gene matches: 9. CDR3 length: 15 amino acids. The CDR3 protein is CASSRGRESRETQYF. CDR3 coding DNA: TGTGCCAGTAGCCGCGGGAGGGAGTCGAGAGAGACCCAGTACTTC.

This clonotype was counted many times. The V and J genes are TRBV6-5 and TRBJ2-1; the D gene is possibly TRBD1 (6 bases). Trimming took 8 bases from V and 2 from J, leaving 7 bases between them. The CDR3 length is 12 residues. CDR1 MNHEY and CDR2 SVGAGI come from the germline V gene. In DNA form, the CDR3 reads TGTGCCAGCGGGGGCCCCTACAATGAGCAGTTCTTC. Residues: CASGGPYNEQFF.

This chain joins TRBV27 and TRBJ2-7; 7 bases line up with TRBD2. This CDR3 contains 11 residues. The germline CDR1 and CDR2 sequences are MNHEY and SMNVEV (reference sequence). V gave up 5 bases and J gave up 9 bases; unmatched junction bases: 4. The CDR3 loop is CASSLGGMQYF. The CDR3 DNA reads TGTGCCAGCAGTCTCGGGGGGATGCAGTACTTC.

This clonotype was counted ten times or more. The rearrangement links TRBV29-1 to TRBJ2-3; D gene unclear. In germline, CDR1 is SQVTM, CDR2 ANQGSEA. Trimming took 3 bases from V and 4 from J, leaving 2 bases between them. This CDR3 region has 10 residues. Here the CDR3 DNA reads TGCAGCGTTGAGGCAGATACGCAGTATTTT. It specifies CSVEADTQYF.

This clonotype has a count of ten or more. The V gene is TRBV20-1, the J gene TRBJ1-2; D may be TRBD1 (6 bases). In germline, CDR1 is DFQATT, CDR2 SNEGSKA (reference sequence). The V end lost 4 bases, the J end lost 1 base, and 10 bases lay between the germline ends. The CDR3 is 13 residues long. The CDR3 nucleotides read TGCAGTGCTAAGGACAGATATAACTATGGCTACACCTTC. Amino acids: CSAKDRYNYGYTF.

In its sample, this clonotype was seen many times. The chain links TRBV20-1 to TRBJ1-5; perhaps TRBD1 as D (6 bases). V was cut by 3 bases and J by 0 bases, with 12 bases left in between. This CDR3 contains 15 residues. The V gene's germline CDR1 is DFQATT and CDR2 SNEGSKA (reference sequence). CDR3 sequence (DNA): TGCAGTGCTAGGACTGGACAGTTTAGCAATCAGCCCCAGCATTTT. This translates into CSARTGQFSNQPQHF.

This clonotype is categorized as medium-sized. The V and J genes are TRBV29-1 and TRBJ1-2; 8 bases are a match to TRBD1. Germline loops: CDR1 SQVTM, CDR2 ANQGSEA. Trimming at V came to 6 bases and at J to 8 bases, leaving 8 bases not matched to a gene. The CDR3 loop spans 12 amino acids. The CDR3 region has the DNA TGCAGCGTGGACACAGGGGGAAGGGGCTACACCTTC. The encoded protein is CSVDTGGRGYTF. The entire variable domain, with the rest obtained from reference TRBV29-1 and TRBJ1-2, is as follows: SAVISQKPSRDICQRGTSLTIQCQVDSQVTMMFWYRQQPGQSLTLIATANQGSEATYESGFVIDKFPISRPNLTFSTLTVSNMSPEDSSIYLCSVDTGGRGYTFGSGTRLTVV.

At least ten counts were recorded for this clonotype. The V call is TRBV24-1, the J call TRBJ2-1, with D possibly being TRBD1 (5 bases). Trimming took off 10 bases at V and 1 base at J, with 13 bases between the two ends. Germline V gives CDR1 KGHDR, CDR2 SFDVKD. The CDR3 has 14 amino acids. CDR3 residues: CATMSQGSYNEQFF. DNA of the CDR3: TGTGCCACGATGTCCCAGGGTTCCTACAATGAGCAGTTCTTC.

This clonotype is categorized as medium-sized. The V call is TRBV5-1, the J call TRBJ2-3; 7 positions agree with TRBD2. This CDR3 is built from 15 residues. Looked up from germline, CDR1 is SGHRS and CDR2 is YFSETQ. The V and J ends lost 0 bases and 5 bases, in that order; junction bases with no gene match: 6. DNA of the CDR3: TGCGCCAGCAGCTTGGAGGGCAGGGAGGGAGATACGCAGTATTTT. It encodes CASSLEGREGDTQYF.

CDR3 coding DNA: TGTGCCAGCAGGTCAGGGACGGTAGAGACCCAGTACTTC. Its protein product is CASRSGTVETQYF. V is TRBV2 and J is TRBJ2-5, with D possibly called TRBD1 or TRBD2 (5 bases each). V lost 6 bases, J lost 4 bases, and 12 bases lay in between. CDR1 SNHLY and CDR2 FYNNEI come from the germline V gene. The CDR3 covers 13 residues.

This clonotype was counted at least ten times. V usage is TRBV5-6 and J usage is TRBJ2-3; perhaps TRBD2 as D (5 bases). Between the trimmed V and J ends, which lost 0 bases and 2 bases, there was a span of 13 bases. Germline V gene lookup returns CDR1 SGHDT and CDR2 YYEEEE. This CDR3 is 16 amino acids long. The CDR3: CASSLAVEVATDTQYF. CDR3 nucleotides: TGTGCCAGCAGCTTGGCCGTGGAGGTAGCCACAGATACGCAGTATTTT.